This T cell receptor (beta chain) came from a study of blood T cell repertoires in COVID-19. Looking at the study overall: T cells, B-cell-depleted T cells, or PBMCs provided the cDNA or gDNA that served as material.

Germline CDR1 and CDR2: SGHAT and FQNNGV. This CDR3 comprises 12 residues. V was trimmed by 0 bases and J by 14 bases, leaving 8 bases between them. Authors' processing steps: The authors estimated nucleated cell counts from reference gene primer amplification. Assay used: immunoSEQ multiplex PCR; TCRdb lists only in-frame clones, some missing. V and J calls and clone size are those listed in that table; D and trimming were worked out from the DNA. The table records about 51,000 clones, approximately 90% of them present only once. Source material: peripheral blood. This chain joins TRBV11-2 and TRBJ1-6; tentatively, D is TRBD1 (5 bases). The clonotype was recovered from a man aged 50-60 years with acute or convalescent COVID-19. CDR3 in amino acids: CASSLEGRSLHF. In DNA, the CDR3 is TGTGCCAGCAGCTTAGAGGGGCGATCCCTCCACTTT.